This TCR beta chain was found in a study of T cell responses to AZD1222 COVID-19 vaccine. Clones were sequenced by immunoSEQ multiplex PCR, and TCRdb holds only the in-frame ones, with some missing. The repertoire consists of 30,000 to 50,000 clones, with approximately 85% occurring once and the leading ten covering 26%. The germline V and J ends were trimmed by 1 base and 1 base, with 7 bases remaining between them. This CDR3 has 15 residues. Germline-derived CDR1 and CDR2 are SGHVS and FNYEAQ. Notes on this clone: Its antigen is currently unknown.

Study-wide results and caveats: With dominance at 160-218 and 743-854, vaccine-associated CD4 TCRs spanned spike. Donors, mostly white British, included more females; clonal diversity was possibly underestimated. Repertoire collection took place solely once the T cell response had peaked.

This sequence originates from an adult who received the MenACWY meningococcal vaccine as a control. This rearrangement joins TRBV7-6 to TRBJ2-2; D is uncertain. Sequencing used peripheral blood, obtained 28 days after the second dose of the MenACWY control vaccine. The CDR3 coding sequence is TGTGCCAGCAGCTTAGTCGCGGTGAACACCGGGGAGCTGTTTTTT. This sequence encodes CASSLVAVNTGELFF.